Below are 14 T cell receptor beta chains sequenced from a single sample in a study of T cell changes during pregnancy in multiple sclerosis. Here immunoSEQ multiplex PCR was the method, and the copy in TCRdb shows in-frame clones only, minus some. This repertoire shows about 61,000 clones, 90% found once; its top ten account for 2.5% to 3.5%. The sequencing here drew on peripheral blood, taken in the first trimester of pregnancy. The receptors were sampled from a female donor in good health, enrolled as a control in a pregnancy study.

The chain has TRBV7-2 and TRBJ1-1; TRBD1 agrees at 7 bases. Per germline, CDR1 SGHTA and CDR2 FQGNSA. The CDR3 is 17 amino acids. The ends lost 1 base at V and 1 base at J; junction bases unmatched: 9. CDR3 DNA sequence: TGTGCCAGCAGCTTAGGATCAGGGGGTGTGAGGAACACTGAAGCTTTCTTT. Translating gives CASSLGSGGVRNTEAFF.

V is TRBV19 and J is TRBJ1-5; possibly TRBD1 for D (5 bases). With 1 base removed from V and 6 bases from J, the gap between germline ends came to 10 bases. Germline V gene sequence: CDR1 LNHDA, CDR2 SQIVND (reference sequence). This CDR3 comprises 14 residues. CDR3 nucleotides: TGTGCCAGTAGTATAGGGGAGGGGAGTCAGCCCCAGCATTTT. The encoded protein is CASSIGEGSQPQHF.

This clone was detected a few times. CDR3 amino acids: CAWSEGRAYQPQHF. DNA for the CDR3: TGTGCCTGGAGTGAGGGGAGGGCCTATCAGCCCCAGCATTTT. The chain recombines TRBV30 with TRBJ1-5; tentative D call: TRBD1 (5 bases). V was trimmed by 1 base and J by 5 bases, leaving 12 bases between them. The CDR3 covers 14 residues. CDR1 and CDR2 (germline): GTSNPN, SVGIG (reference sequence).

This clone was seen once. The chain is built from TRBV4-1 and TRBJ1-1; perhaps TRBD1 as D (5 bases). This CDR3 is 16 amino acids long. Per the germline V gene, CDR1 is MGHRA and CDR2 is YSYEKL. Trimming removed 0 bases from V and 4 bases from J, with 15 bases in between. The CDR3 region is CASSQDVGQGATEAFF. CDR3 bases: TGCGCCAGCAGCCAAGATGTGGGGCAGGGTGCCACTGAAGCTTTCTTT.

This chain uses TRBV4-2 with TRBJ1-3; D may be TRBD1 (5 bases). This CDR3 is 17 amino acids long. Germline CDR1 is LGHNA and CDR2 is YNFKEQ. Trimming cost V 3 bases and J 6 bases, with 21 bases left between them. DNA of the CDR3: TGTGCCAGCAGCCATAGCTCAGGGAATCCGAGCCAAAACACCATATATTTT. Translated, it gives CASSHSSGNPSQNTIYF.

The genes are TRBV5-6 and TRBJ2-7; possibly TRBD1 for D (6 bases). The CDR3 runs 14 residues. CDR1 and CDR2 (germline): SGHDT, YYEEEE. The ends were cut back, 6 bases at V and 2 bases at J, with 15 bases in the middle. CDR3 sequence (DNA): TGTGCCAGCACCTTCGACAGGTTAGCCTACGAGCAGTACTTC. It encodes CASTFDRLAYEQYF.

The chain has TRBV7-8 and TRBJ2-1; TRBD1 is a possible D gene (6 bases). The CDR3 has 18 amino acids. Germline loops: CDR1 SGHVS, CDR2 FQNEAQ. Trimming stripped 1 base from V and 0 bases from J, with 16 bases between. CDR3 nucleotides: TGTGCCAGCAGCTTAGACAGGACAGCACTGAGCTCCTACAATGAGCAGTTCTTC. Translation: CASSLDRTALSSYNEQFF. Based on the CDR3 plus reference TRBV7-8 and TRBJ2-1, the full variable domain is GAGVSQSPRYKVAKRGQDVALRCDPISGHVSLFWYQQALGQGPEFLTYFQNEAQLDKSGLPSDRFFAERPEGSVSTLKIQRTQQEDSAVYLCASSLDRTALSSYNEQFFGPGTRLTVL.

The chain joins TRBV4-1 to TRBJ1-1; tentative D call: TRBD1 (5 bases). Deletions cut 4 bases from V and 4 bases from J, with 10 bases between. Germline-derived CDR1 and CDR2 are MGHRA and YSYEKL. The CDR3 is 13 amino acids. The CDR3 region is CASSLHRSTEAFF. The CDR3 DNA is TGCGCCAGCAGCCTCCACAGGAGCACTGAAGCTTTCTTT.

The genes are TRBV7-3 and TRBJ2-2, with D maybe TRBD1 (6 bases). Germline V gene sequence: CDR1 SGHTA, CDR2 FQGTGA. The CDR3 runs 15 residues. The V gene lost 6 bases and the J gene lost 4 bases, with 15 bases spanning the gap. DNA of the CDR3: TGTGCCAGCAGTTCTCAGGGGATCGGCACCGGGGAGCTGTTTTTT. This codes for CASSSQGIGTGELFF.

J is TRBJ1-1 and V is TRBV7-9; possibly TRBD1 for D (5 bases). The CDR3 loop spans 13 amino acids. The germline CDR1 and CDR2 sequences are SEHNR and FQNEAQ (reference sequence). V was trimmed by 7 bases and J by 7 bases, leaving 16 bases between them. In nucleotides, the CDR3 is TGTGCCAGCATCCAAGGGGCGGGACTTGAAGCTTTCTTT. Protein sequence: CASIQGAGLEAFF.

CDR3 residues: CASRTTGAGEANYGYTF. CDR3 coding DNA: TGTGCCAGCAGGACTACAGGGGCCGGGGAAGCTAACTATGGCTACACCTTC. The V and J genes are TRBV28 and TRBJ1-2, with TRBD1 identical over 7 bases. J gave up 0 bases and V 6 bases, and 13 bases lay outside the gene matches. The CDR3 is made up of 17 amino acids. Looked up from germline, CDR1 is MDHEN and CDR2 is SYDVKM.

This chain uses TRBV21-1 with TRBJ2-7; TRBD2 was called by the table and not checked on the DNA. TRBV21-1 is termed a pseudogene. The CDR3 consists of 14 residues. The CDR3 DNA reads as TGTGCCAGCAGAACTAGCGGGAGGGCCGAAGAGCAGTACTTC. Its protein product is CASRTSGRAEEQYF.

The chain carries TRBV27 and TRBJ2-7; 7 bases are a match to TRBD2. The length of the CDR3 is 15 residues. J was trimmed by 3 bases and V by 2 bases; bases with no gene match: 7. From germline, CDR1 is MNHEY and CDR2 SMNVEV (reference sequence). CDR3 sequence (DNA): TGTGCCAGCAGTTTAATGGCGGGAGCTTTCTACGAGCAGTACTTC. This translates into CASSLMAGAFYEQYF.

The chain has TRBV27 and TRBJ2-7, with TRBD2 matching 15 bases. V was clipped by 8 bases and J by 2 bases; unmatched bases: 4. The V gene's germline CDR1 is MNHEY and CDR2 SMNVEV (reference sequence). The CDR3 runs to 15 residues. The CDR3: CASRGLAGGPYEQYF. DNA of the CDR3: TGTGCCAGCCGGGGACTAGCGGGAGGTCCCTACGAGCAGTACTTC.